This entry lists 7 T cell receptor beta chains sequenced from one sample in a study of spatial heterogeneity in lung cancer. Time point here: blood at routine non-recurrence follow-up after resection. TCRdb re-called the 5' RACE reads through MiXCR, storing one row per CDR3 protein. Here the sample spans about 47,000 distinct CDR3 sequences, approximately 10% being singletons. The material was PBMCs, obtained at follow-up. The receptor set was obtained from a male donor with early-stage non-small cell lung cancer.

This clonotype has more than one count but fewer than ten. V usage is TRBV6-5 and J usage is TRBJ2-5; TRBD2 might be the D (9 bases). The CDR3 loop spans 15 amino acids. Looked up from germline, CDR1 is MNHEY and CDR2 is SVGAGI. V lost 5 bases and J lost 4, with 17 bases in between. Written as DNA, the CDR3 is TGTGCCAGCAGTCTTGGACAGGGACTAGCAGAGACCCAGTACTTC. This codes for CASSLGQGLAETQYF.

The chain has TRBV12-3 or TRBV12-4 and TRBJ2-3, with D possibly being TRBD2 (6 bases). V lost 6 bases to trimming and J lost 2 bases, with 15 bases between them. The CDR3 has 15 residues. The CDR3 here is CASSPGTSTTDTQYF. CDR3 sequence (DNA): TGTGCCAGCAGCCCGGGGACTTCTACCACAGATACGCAGTATTTT.

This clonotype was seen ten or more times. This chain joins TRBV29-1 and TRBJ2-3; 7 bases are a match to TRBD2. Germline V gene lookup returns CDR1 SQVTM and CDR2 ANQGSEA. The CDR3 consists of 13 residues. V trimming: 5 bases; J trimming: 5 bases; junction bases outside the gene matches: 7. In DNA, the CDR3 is TGCAGCGTTACTAGCGTAGGAGGAGATACGCAGTATTTT. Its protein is CSVTSVGGDTQYF.

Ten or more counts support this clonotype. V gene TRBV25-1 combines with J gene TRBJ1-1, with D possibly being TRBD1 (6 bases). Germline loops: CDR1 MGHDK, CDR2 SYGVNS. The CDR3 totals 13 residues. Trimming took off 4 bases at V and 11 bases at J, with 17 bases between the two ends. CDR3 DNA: TGTGCCAGCAGTGTCACCGGGACATACTACGCTTTCTTT. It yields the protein CASSVTGTYYAFF.

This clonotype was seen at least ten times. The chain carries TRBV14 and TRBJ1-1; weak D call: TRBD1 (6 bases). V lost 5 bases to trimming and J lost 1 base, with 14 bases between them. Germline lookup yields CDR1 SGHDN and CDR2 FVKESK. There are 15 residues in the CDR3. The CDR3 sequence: CASSLRQDRNTEAFF. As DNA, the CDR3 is TGTGCCAGCAGCTTACGACAGGACCGGAACACTGAAGCTTTCTTT.

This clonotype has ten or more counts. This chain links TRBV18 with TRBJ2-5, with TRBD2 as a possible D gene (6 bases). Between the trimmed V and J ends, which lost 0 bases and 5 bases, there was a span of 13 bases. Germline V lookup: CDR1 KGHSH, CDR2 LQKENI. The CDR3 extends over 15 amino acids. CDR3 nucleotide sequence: TGTGCCAGCTCACCACCGCTAGCGCGGCGGGAGACCCAGTACTTC. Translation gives CASSPPLARRETQYF.

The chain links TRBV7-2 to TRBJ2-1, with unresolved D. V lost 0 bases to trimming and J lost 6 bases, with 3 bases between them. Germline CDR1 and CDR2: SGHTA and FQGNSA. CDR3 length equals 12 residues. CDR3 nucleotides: TGTGCCAGCAGCTTAGCAGCCAATGAGCAGTTCTTC. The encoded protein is CASSLAANEQFF.